This record looks at one T cell receptor (beta chain) sequence and its context. Germline V gene lookup returns CDR1 LNHDA and CDR2 SQIVND (reference sequence). J gave up 4 bases and V 6 bases, and 11 bases lay outside the gene matches. There are 15 residues in the CDR3. The sample comes from a study of blood T cell repertoires in COVID-19. Across the study: There were acute and convalescent COVID-19 samples, and they came from the United States, Italy and Spain. Sources were T cells, B-cell-depleted T cells, or PBMCs; the material itself was cDNA or gDNA.

Per the original data handling: Reference gene primer amplification gave estimated nucleated cell counts. Measured with immunoSEQ multiplex PCR; TCRdb has only the in-frame clones, and not every one. The DNA was the basis for D and trimming; V, J and clone size are from that table. The sample has roughly 290,000 clones; 85% are singletons. The gene calls are TRBV19 and TRBJ2-7, with 8 bases identical to TRBD1. The specimen was peripheral blood. This receptor was obtained from a woman aged 45-60 years with active or convalescent COVID-19. Written as DNA, the CDR3 is TGTGCCAGTAGCTTAGACAGGGGACTCCAATACGAGCAGTACTTC. Translating gives CASSLDRGLQYEQYF.